A single sample gave rise to the 16 T cell receptor beta chains below, sequenced in a study of CD8 T cells in ankylosing spondylitis. MiXCR was run by TCRdb on the 5' RACE reads, yielding one entry per CDR3 protein. The table records under 250,000 distinct CDR3 sequences, 30% to 35% of them present only once. The sample consisted of blood, either unsorted or a sorted T cell fraction (not recorded which). The receptors shown here come from a male donor with ankylosing spondylitis or in good health (not recorded which).

The chain employs TRBV6-1 and TRBJ2-2; tentatively, D is TRBD1 (6 bases). The CDR3 runs 15 residues. Trimming stripped 8 bases from V and 5 bases from J, with 18 bases between. In germline, CDR1 is MNHNS, CDR2 SASEGT. This CDR3 reads CASGRGQGRTGELFF. As DNA, the CDR3 is TGTGCCAGCGGCCGTGGGCAGGGGCGGACCGGGGAGCTGTTTTTT.

This clonotype was detected a few times. The chain uses TRBV29-1 and TRBJ2-5; D is perhaps TRBD1 (5 bases). Trimming cost V 6 bases and J 5 bases, with 16 bases left between them. Germline CDR1 and CDR2: SQVTM and ANQGSEA. The CDR3 is 13 residues long. This CDR3 reads CSVALRAKETQYF. The CDR3 DNA reads as TGCAGCGTCGCCCTCAGGGCCAAGGAGACCCAGTACTTC.

This chain uses TRBV12-3 or TRBV12-4 with TRBJ1-1, with D hard to call. The CDR3 loop spans 11 amino acids. V shed 8 bases and J shed 4 bases, with 8 bases lying between them. CDR3 residues: CASGTGTEAFF. The CDR3 region has the DNA TGTGCCAGCGGTACGGGCACTGAAGCTTTCTTT.

This chain uses TRBV19 with TRBJ2-3; 7 nucleotides line up with TRBD1. Germline V CDR1 and CDR2: LNHDA, SQIVND (reference sequence). This CDR3 has 15 residues. With 7 bases clipped from V and 4 bases from J, the junction kept 11 bases outside the gene matches. The CDR3 DNA reads as TGTGCCAGTACCAGCCTCGACAGGGAGCCAGATACGCAGTATTTT. Protein: CASTSLDREPDTQYF.

The sample holds a few counts of this clonotype. J is TRBJ2-7 and V is TRBV29-1; D not resolved. The CDR3 contains 12 residues. Trimming removed 2 bases at V and 0 bases at J, with 5 bases between. In germline, CDR1 is SQVTM, CDR2 ANQGSEA. CDR3 bases: TGCAGCGTTGAATTCAGCTCCTACGAGCAGTACTTC. Translating it yields CSVEFSSYEQYF.

This clonotype has only a few counts. The genes are TRBV29-1 and TRBJ1-2, with 8 bases lining up with TRBD1. Germline V CDR1 and CDR2: SQVTM, ANQGSEA. The CDR3 sequence is 14 residues long. The V and J ends lost 6 bases and 2 bases, in that order; junction bases with no gene match: 8. CDR3 bases: TGCAGCGTGTACGGGACAGGAGAGAACTATGGCTACACCTTC. It codes for CSVYGTGENYGYTF.

The CDR3 spells CASSRDGGAGVTQYF. CDR3 sequence (DNA): TGCGCCAGCAGCCGGGACGGGGGGGCCGGAGTTACGCAGTATTTT. This sequence joins TRBV5-1 and TRBJ2-3; TRBD2 agrees at 8 bases. The CDR3 spans 15 residues. Trimming cost V 4 bases and J 8 bases; bases outside gene matches: 12. Germline V lookup: CDR1 SGHRS, CDR2 YFSETQ.

The chain has TRBV10-2 and TRBJ1-1, with 9 bases lining up with TRBD1. Germline V gives CDR1 WSHSY, CDR2 SAAADI. Losses at the gene ends were 6 bases for V and 4 bases for J; bases not matched to a gene: 9. This CDR3 region has 15 residues. The CDR3 loop reads CASRTLTGGGTEAFF. In DNA form, the CDR3 reads TGCGCCAGCAGGACCCTAACAGGGGGCGGCACTGAAGCTTTCTTT.

This rearrangement joins TRBV12-3 or TRBV12-4 to TRBJ2-3, with TRBD1 as a possible D gene (6 bases). Trimming removed 5 bases at V and 0 bases at J, with 12 bases between. CDR3 length: 15 residues. This chain's CDR3 is CASSINRASTDTQYF. The CDR3 DNA follows: TGTGCCAGCAGTATCAACAGGGCTAGCACAGATACGCAGTATTTT.

The table lists this clonotype with a few counts. CDR3 in amino acids: CSARDLGTGDRETQYF. CDR3 in DNA: TGCAGTGCTAGAGATCTGGGGACAGGGGACCGAGAGACCCAGTACTTC. V is TRBV20-1 and J is TRBJ2-5, with 10 nucleotides matching TRBD1. The CDR3 is made up of 16 amino acids. V trimming: 0 bases; J trimming: 4 bases; junction bases outside the gene matches: 8. CDR1 DFQATT and CDR2 SNEGSKA come from the germline V gene (reference sequence).

The V call is TRBV13, the J call TRBJ2-1, with 12 bases matching TRBD2. The CDR3 is made up of 18 amino acids. J lost 10 bases, V lost 4 bases, and 17 bases had no gene match. Germline-derived CDR1 and CDR2 are PRHDT and FYEKMQ (reference sequence). The CDR3 nucleotides read TGTGCCAGCAGCTCCACCAGACTAGCGGGGGCGAGGGGCGACGAGCAGTTCTTC. Residues: CASSSTRLAGARGDEQFF.

The V gene is TRBV5-1, the J gene TRBJ2-1, with 7 positions matching TRBD1. Losses at the gene ends were 4 bases for V and 4 bases for J; bases not matched to a gene: 8. CDR3 length equals 15 residues. CDR1 and CDR2 (germline): SGHRS, YFSETQ. The DNA for the CDR3 is TGCGCCAGCAGCCTAATGGGACAGTTTTACAATGAGCAGTTCTTC. Residues: CASSLMGQFYNEQFF.

This clonotype was seen only a few times. The chain links TRBV6-5 to TRBJ1-3; D might be TRBD1 (5 bases). Trimming left V 3 bases short and J 8 bases short, with 17 bases between. Germline V gives CDR1 MNHEY, CDR2 SVGAGI. The CDR3 is 15 amino acids. The chain's CDR3 is CASSYFGGQGYTIYF. CDR3 DNA: TGTGCCAGCAGTTATTTTGGTGGGCAGGGATACACCATATATTTT.

This clonotype was seen a few times. The CDR3 region is CASSTGQGVLVDTEAFF. Written as DNA, the CDR3 is TGCGCCAGCAGTACCGGACAGGGTGTTCTGGTGGACACTGAAGCTTTCTTT. J is TRBJ1-1 and V is TRBV5-1; 8 nucleotides align to TRBD1. CDR3 length: 17 residues. J gave up 3 bases and V 5 bases, and 15 bases lay outside the gene matches. CDR1 and CDR2 (germline): SGHRS, YFSETQ. The full variable domain, completed using reference TRBV5-1 and TRBJ1-1, is KAGVTQTPRYLIKTRGQQVTLSCSPISGHRSVSWYQQTPGQGLQFLFEYFSETQRNKGNFPGRFSGRQFSNSRSEMNVSTLELGDSALYLCASSTGQGVLVDTEAFFGQGTRLTVV.

The table lists this clonotype with a few counts. The gene calls are TRBV27 and TRBJ1-5, with a possible D match to TRBD1 (5 bases). The germline gives CDR1 MNHEY, CDR2 SMNVEV (reference sequence). The CDR3 spans 14 residues. V lost 2 bases to trimming and J lost 4 bases, with 9 bases between them. The CDR3 sequence: CASSLGGPNQPQHF. CDR3 coding DNA: TGTGCCAGCAGTTTAGGGGGTCCAAATCAGCCCCAGCATTTT.

Ten or more counts support this clonotype. The V call is TRBV20-1, the J call TRBJ2-3; D perhaps matches TRBD2 (5 bases). Trimming shortened V by 3 bases and J by 6 bases, and 13 bases separated the two germline ends. CDR1 is DFQATT and CDR2 is SNEGSKA in the germline V gene (reference sequence). This CDR3 spans 13 amino acids. CDR3 nucleotides: TGCAGTGCTAGTCTCGGGTCGGGGGATACGCAGTATTTT. This gives the protein CSASLGSGDTQYF.